A selection of T cell receptor beta chains follows, all from one sample in a study of early stage breast cancer tumors. Profiled with immunoSEQ multiplex PCR; TCRdb holds only in-frame clones, not every one. The sample lists some 28,000 clones, approximately 54% occurring once. The source material was breast tumor tissue. The receptors originated from a person aged 45 to 59 with breast cancer. Each CDR3 is given with its conserved first and last residue. Each record gives: J gene, D gene, clone size, V gene, CDR3 DNA, CDR3 protein. D genes are given only for firm matches. Not every row has a clone size; where given, it reads once, few, many or a size class.

TRBJ2-3	NA	NA	TRBV5-1	TGCGCCAGCAGCTTGAAGACAGATACGCAGTATTTT	CASSLKTDTQYF
TRBJ2-1	NA	NA	TRBV7-2	TGTGCCAGCAGCTCTCCTAGCTTTCCAAATGAGCAGTTCTTC	CASSSPSFPNEQFF
TRBJ2-2	NA	NA	TRBV6-5	TGTGCCAGCAGTACAGACAGCACCGGGGAGCTGTTTTTT	CASSTDSTGELFF
TRBJ1-2	NA	few	TRBV15	TGTGCCACCCGAAAGGACGGTACCTATGGCTACACCTTC	CATRKDGTYGYTF
TRBJ2-6	NA	NA	TRBV19	TGTGCCAGTAGTTCCGGAGGCCCCGGGGCCAACGTCCTGACTTTC	CASSSGGPGANVLTF
TRBJ1-1	NA	NA	TRBV29-1	TGCAGTCATACTCCACAGGAGGGGGACACTGAAGCTTTCTTT	CSHTPQEGDTEAFF
TRBJ2-7	TRBD1	few	TRBV7-3	TGTGCCAGCAGCTTCGGGACAGGGGGCGAGCAGTACTTC	CASSFGTGGEQYF
TRBJ2-1	NA	NA	TRBV5-4	TGTGCCAGCAGCTTGGCACCCGCCGGTGGGGAGCAGTTCTTC	CASSLAPAGGEQFF
TRBJ2-3	TRBD2	NA	TRBV6-4	TGTGCCAGCAGTCCCAGGACTAGCGGGAGGGCCACAGATACGCAGTATTTT	CASSPRTSGRATDTQYF
TRBJ1-3	NA	NA	TRBV30	TGTGCCTGGAGTGCCAAGGCCCACACCATATATTTT	CAWSAKAHTIYF
TRBJ2-1	TRBD1	few	TRBV2	TGTGCCAGCAGGGAATCAGGGGGTTACAATGAGCAGTTCTTC	CASRESGGYNEQFF
TRBJ1-1	NA	few	TRBV25-1	TGTGCCAGCAGTGGGACAGCCAACACTGAAGCTTTCTTT	CASSGTANTEAFF
TRBJ2-3	NA	NA	TRBV5-1	TGCGCCAGCAGTCCGTATGGCGGGATCACCACAGATACGCAGTATTTT	CASSPYGGITTDTQYF
TRBJ1-1	NA	NA	TRBV14	TGTGCCAGCAGCCAAGACAGGGGCGCAAGAACTGAAGCTTTCTTT	CASSQDRGARTEAFF
TRBJ2-5	NA	NA	TRBV25-1	TGTGCCAGCAGGGACCCCTTTGGAGAGACCCAGTACTTC	CASRDPFGETQYF
TRBJ2-1	TRBD2	NA	TRBV9	TGTGCCAGCAGCGTCCGACTAGCGATTCGGGAAAATGAGCAGTTCTTC	CASSVRLAIRENEQFF
TRBJ1-1	NA	many	TRBV6-1	TGTGCCAGCACTCGGACTGGAGAAGCTTTCTTT	CASTRTGEAFF
TRBJ2-1	TRBD2	NA	TRBV10-3	TGTGCCATCAGGACTAGCGGGAGAGGTAATGAGCAGTTCTTC	CAIRTSGRGNEQFF
TRBJ2-7	NA	NA	TRBV4-3	TGCGCCAGCAGCCAAACCTTGTACGGGTACGAGCAGTACTTC	CASSQTLYGYEQYF
TRBJ2-7	NA	NA	TRBV11-2	TGTGCCAGCAGCTTAGGTCCTAGCCGATCCTCCTACGAGCAGTACTTC	CASSLGPSRSSYEQYF
TRBJ2-6	NA	NA	TRBV30	TGTGCCTGGAGTCCGGACAGCCACGTCCTGACTTTC	CAWSPDSHVLTF
TRBJ2-1	NA	NA	TRBV4-2	TGTGCCAGCAGCCAAGGGGGCGCGGGTAATGAGCAGTTCTTC	CASSQGGAGNEQFF
TRBJ2-5	NA	NA	TRBV4-3	TGCGCCAGCAGCCAAGGCCTTGGGGTGAACCAAGAGACCCAGTACTTC	CASSQGLGVNQETQYF
TRBJ1-4	TRBD1	NA	TRBV19	TGTGCCAGCAACAGGGGCGCAACTAATGAAAAACTGTTTTTT	CASNRGATNEKLFF
TRBJ2-7	NA	NA	TRBV6-8	TGTGCCAGCAGTACCGGACGAGCCCCCTGGGCAGATTACGAGCAGTACTTC	CASSTGRAPWADYEQYF
TRBJ1-2	NA	few	TRBV4-1	TGCGCCAGCAGCCAACCGGACCTACAAATCTATGGCTACACCTTC	CASSQPDLQIYGYTF
TRBJ2-7	NA	NA	TRBV6-1	TGTGCCAGTCTCCTAGGGGCGGGAGAGCAGTACTTC	CASLLGAGEQYF
TRBJ2-1	NA	few	TRBV18	TGTGCCAGCTCACCTCGAGACAATTACAATGAGCAGTTCTTC	CASSPRDNYNEQFF
TRBJ2-3	TRBD2	NA	TRBV7-9	TGTGCCAGCAGCTTCCCCAGCGGGAGGGCCACAGATACGCAGTATTTT	CASSFPSGRATDTQYF
TRBJ2-1	TRBD2	NA	TRBV4-2	TGTGCCAGCAGCCCAGGACTAGCGGGCCGCAATGAGCAGTTCTTC	CASSPGLAGRNEQFF
TRBJ2-2	NA	few	TRBV2	TGTGCCAGCAGTGAAGCGAGAACCGGGGAGCTGTTTTTT	CASSEARTGELFF
TRBJ1-1	NA	NA	TRBV5-1	TGCGCCAGCAGCACTGTGGTGAACACTGAAGCTTTCTTT	CASSTVVNTEAFF
TRBJ2-4	NA	NA	TRBV5-6	TGTGCCAGCAGCTTGGGACAGCTGGAGGCCAAAAACATTCAGTACTTC	CASSLGQLEAKNIQYF